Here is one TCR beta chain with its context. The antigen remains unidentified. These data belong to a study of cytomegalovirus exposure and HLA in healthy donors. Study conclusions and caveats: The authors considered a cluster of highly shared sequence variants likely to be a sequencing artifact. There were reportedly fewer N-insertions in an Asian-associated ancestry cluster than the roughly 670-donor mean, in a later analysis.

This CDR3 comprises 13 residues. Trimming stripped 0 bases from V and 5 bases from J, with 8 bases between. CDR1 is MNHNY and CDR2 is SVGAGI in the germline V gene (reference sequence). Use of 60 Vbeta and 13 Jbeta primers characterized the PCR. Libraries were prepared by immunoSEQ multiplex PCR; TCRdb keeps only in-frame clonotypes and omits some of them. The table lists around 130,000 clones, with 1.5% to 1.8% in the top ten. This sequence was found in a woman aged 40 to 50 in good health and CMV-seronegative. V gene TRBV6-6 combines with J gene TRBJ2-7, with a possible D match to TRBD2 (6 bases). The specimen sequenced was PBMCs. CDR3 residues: CASSYSIADEQYV. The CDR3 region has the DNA TGTGCCAGCAGTTACTCGATAGCGGACGAGCAGTACGTC.